Here is one T cell receptor (beta chain) with its context. Its antigen is currently unknown. Cells sorted as Tregs were CD4+, CD25+ and CD127-/low. Study results and limitations: Tumor-infiltrating Treg TCR alpha and beta sequences overlapped most with tumor naive CD4+ T cells, then blood naive.

This CDR3 contains 14 residues. The V gene's germline CDR1 is MRHNA and CDR2 SNTAGT. V lost 4 bases and J 4 bases, leaving 10 bases between the germline ends. Constant-region reverse primers amplified full-length variable regions, followed by semi-nested Nested Universal Primer A PCR. TCRdb used MiXCR to reprocess the 5' RACE reads, holding one entry per CDR3 protein. The table records approximately 10,000 distinct CDR3 sequences, roughly 27% of them present only once. The source of this sequence is a female donor with breast cancer. Material: Tregs sorted from blood. The chain employs TRBV6-4 and TRBJ2-2, with TRBD1 as a possible D gene (5 bases). The CDR3 region has the DNA TGTGCCAGCAGTGCCCAAGACAGCACCGGGGAGCTGTTTTTT. Amino acid sequence: CASSAQDSTGELFF.